A single sample gave rise to the 21 T cell receptor beta chains below, sequenced in a study of shared clonotypes between healthy human individuals. Sequencing was performed with immunoSEQ multiplex PCR; in TCRdb, only in-frame clones are kept and a portion is missing. The sample includes a few hundred thousand clones, 60% to 80% of them seen just once. Sequencing used PBMCs. These receptors originate from a woman in her forties in good health. Some clones in this sample may be carry-over from other donors' samples.

J is TRBJ2-1 and V is TRBV11-2; tentative D call: TRBD1 (6 bases). CDR3 length equals 14 residues. The ends were cut back, 3 bases at V and 4 bases at J, with 10 bases in the middle. Germline values: CDR1 SGHAT, CDR2 FQNNGV. CDR3 residues: CASSFDRNYNEQFF. In DNA, the CDR3 is TGTGCCAGCAGCTTTGACAGGAATTACAATGAGCAGTTCTTC.

The gene calls are TRBV28 and TRBJ1-1; 7 bases line up with TRBD1. This CDR3 is 13 amino acids long. From germline, CDR1 is MDHEN and CDR2 SYDVKM. V shed 2 bases, J shed 11 bases, and the junction held 8 bases outside the gene matches. The CDR3 nucleotides read TGTGCCAGCAGTTTACGGGAAGGGACAGCGGCTTTCTTT. Amino acid sequence: CASSLREGTAAFF.

The chain recombines TRBV7-8 with TRBJ1-1; D is unclear. The CDR3 has 13 residues. Germline CDR1 is SGHVS and CDR2 is FQNEAQ. The V end was cut by 2 bases, the J end by 0 bases, with 4 bases between. The CDR3 DNA follows: TGTGCCAGCAGCTTACAGCTGAACACTGAAGCTTTCTTT. The encoded protein is CASSLQLNTEAFF.

The J gene is TRBJ2-2, the V gene TRBV4-2, with D hard to call. The ends were cut back, 2 bases at V and 5 bases at J, with 6 bases in the middle. In germline, CDR1 is LGHNA, CDR2 YNFKEQ. This CDR3 is built from 13 residues. The CDR3 DNA follows: TGTGCCAGCAGCCAAATGGTAACCGGGGAGCTGTTTTTT. Amino acids: CASSQMVTGELFF.

The chain has TRBV9 and TRBJ2-7; 8 bases map to TRBD2. The germline CDR1 and CDR2 sequences are SGDLS and YYNGEE. The length of the CDR3 is 16 residues. J was trimmed by 0 bases and V by 4 bases; bases with no gene match: 9. The CDR3 nucleotides read TGTGCCAGCAGCCCCTTTAGCGGGATCGACTCCTACGAGCAGTACTTC. This encodes CASSPFSGIDSYEQYF.

This clone was found many times. The V and J genes are TRBV11-2 and TRBJ1-1; D gene uncertain. V was pared by 3 bases and J by 3 bases, with 5 bases between. Germline V gives CDR1 SGHAT, CDR2 FQNNGV. The CDR3 runs 12 residues. CDR3 nucleotides: TGTGCCAGCAGCTTGCGGGACACTGAAGCTTTCTTT. Its protein is CASSLRDTEAFF.

This chain uses TRBV15 with TRBJ2-1; D perhaps matches TRBD1 (5 bases). Trimming removed 1 base from V and 3 bases from J, with 10 bases in between. Germline V lookup: CDR1 LNHNV, CDR2 YYDKDF (reference sequence). The CDR3 extends over 15 amino acids. CDR3 bases: TGTGCCACCAGCAGAGGTACAGGATACTACAATGAGCAGTTCTTC. Translating it yields CATSRGTGYYNEQFF.

V usage is TRBV4-2 and J usage is TRBJ1-2, with D possibly being TRBD1 (6 bases). Trimming took 0 bases from V and 6 from J, leaving 14 bases between them. The CDR3 is 15 amino acids. Germline V CDR1 and CDR2: LGHNA, YNFKEQ. This CDR3 is CASSQEAGELNGYTF. The CDR3, as DNA: TGTGCCAGCAGCCAAGAGGCAGGGGAGTTGAATGGCTACACCTTC.

In this sample, this clone turned up once. The rearrangement joins TRBV7-2 to TRBJ2-1; no firm D call. Germline CDR1 and CDR2: SGHTA and FQGNSA. CDR3 size: 15 residues. Trimming took off 3 bases at V and 7 bases at J, with 16 bases between the two ends. The CDR3 here is CASSFVSDVSNEQFF. The CDR3 bases are TGTGCCAGCAGCTTTGTGAGCGACGTGTCTAATGAGCAGTTCTTC.

In its sample, this clone was seen many times. Other DNA variants within this sample encode the same CDR3. The chain combines TRBV5-6 with TRBJ1-5; D perhaps matches TRBD1 (5 bases). The V end was cut by 0 bases, the J end by 3 bases, with 13 bases between. Per germline, CDR1 SGHDT and CDR2 YYEEEE. This CDR3 has 16 amino acids. The CDR3 is CASSLDGGSINQPQHF. The CDR3 DNA reads as TGTGCCAGCAGCTTGGATGGGGGATCGATCAATCAGCCCCAGCATTTT. Together with reference TRBV5-6 and TRBJ1-5, the CDR3 gives the full variable domain: DAGVTQSPTHLIKTRGQQVTLRCSPKSGHDTVSWYQQALGQGPQFIFQYYEEEERQRGNFPDRFSGHQFPNYSSELNVNALLLGDSALYLCASSLDGGSINQPQHFGDGTRLSIL.

This clone was observed at least ten times. The gene calls are TRBV2 and TRBJ2-6; TRBD1 matches 11 bases. J was trimmed by 0 bases and V by 10 bases; bases with no gene match: 8. Germline V gene lookup returns CDR1 SNHLY and CDR2 FYNNEI. The length of the CDR3 is 17 residues. DNA of the CDR3: TGTGCCACATCCGGGACAGGGGGATCCTCTGGGGCCAACGTCCTGACTTTC. This encodes CATSGTGGSSGANVLTF.

The V gene is TRBV7-9, the J gene TRBJ2-6; the D gene could be TRBD1 or TRBD2 (7 bases each). The V and J ends lost 5 bases and 0 bases respectively, with 17 bases between them. This CDR3 spans 18 amino acids. The germline CDR1 and CDR2 sequences are SEHNR and FQNEAQ (reference sequence). The CDR3 DNA is TGTGCCAGCAGCCAGGGGGGGCAGCCCGACTCTGGGGCCAACGTCCTGACTTTC. Translation: CASSQGGQPDSGANVLTF.

This clone has a single count. The chain has TRBV9 and TRBJ2-5, with D perhaps TRBD2 (5 bases). CDR1 and CDR2 (germline): SGDLS, YYNGEE. Trimming shortened V by 4 bases and J by 5 bases, and 15 bases separated the two germline ends. The CDR3 is 14 residues long. The CDR3 here is CASSLLGSHETQYF. The CDR3 DNA reads TGTGCCAGCAGCCTCCTTGGGAGCCACGAGACCCAGTACTTC.

This clone was picked up one time. The rearrangement joins TRBV7-2 to TRBJ2-1; TRBD1 is a possible D gene (5 bases). The ends were cut back, 6 bases at V and 3 bases at J, with 15 bases in the middle. CDR1 is SGHTA and CDR2 is FQGNSA in the germline V gene. The CDR3 sequence is 15 residues long. CDR3 region: CASRETVLNYNEQFF. CDR3 sequence (DNA): TGTGCCAGCAGGGAGACAGTCTTAAACTACAATGAGCAGTTCTTC.

This rearrangement joins TRBV29-1 to TRBJ1-5; 10 positions agree with TRBD1. Trimming cost V 4 bases and J 5 bases; bases outside gene matches: 5. CDR3 length equals 14 residues. Germline V gene data show CDR1 as SQVTM and CDR2 as ANQGSEA. CDR3 nucleotides: TGCAGCGTTGCCGACAGGGGGCGAGATCAGCCCCAGCATTTT. It is translated as CSVADRGRDQPQHF.

The chain joins TRBV2 to TRBJ2-7, with D maybe TRBD1 (5 bases). This CDR3 has 14 residues. Per germline, CDR1 SNHLY and CDR2 FYNNEI. V lost 6 bases and J lost 6, with 18 bases in between. CDR3 sequence: CASSLRKGVGEQYF. CDR3 DNA: TGTGCCAGCAGCCTTAGGAAAGGGGTTGGCGAGCAGTACTTC.

The rearrangement uses TRBV6-6 and TRBJ2-5, with TRBD2 as a possible D gene (6 bases). The DNA end is a closer match to TRBJ2-7, so the J assignment may be wrong. The CDR3 has 13 residues. Germline assignment: CDR1 MNHNY and CDR2 SVGAGI (reference sequence). In nucleotides, the CDR3 is TGTGCCAGCAGCCTTGTGGGGGGCTACGAGCAGTACTTC. Its protein is CASSLVGGYEQYF.

This chain uses TRBV5-1 with TRBJ1-1, with D possibly TRBD1 on 5 matching bases. V lost 0 bases and J 5 bases, leaving 11 bases between the germline ends. In germline, CDR1 is SGHRS, CDR2 YFSETQ. CDR3 size: 14 residues. CDR3 in amino acids: CASSLDLGVTEAFF. CDR3 DNA sequence: TGCGCCAGCAGCTTGGATTTAGGGGTTACTGAAGCTTTCTTT.

The count of this clone is one. The CDR3 bases are TGCGCCAGCAGCCAGGGAGTACTATTGACAGGGGTTCAGCCCCAGCATTTT. Its protein is CASSQGVLLTGVQPQHF. The V call is TRBV4-1, the J call TRBJ1-5; 8 positions match TRBD1. CDR1 and CDR2 (germline): MGHRA, YSYEKL. The CDR3 runs 17 residues. Trimming cost V 3 bases and J 6 bases; bases outside gene matches: 13.

About this clone itself: This probably arose from a read error, given a far larger clone one base away. The chain employs TRBV6-5 and TRBJ2-5; a weak D match, TRBD1 (6 bases). Trimming took off 5 bases at V and 5 bases at J, with 18 bases between the two ends. Germline lookup yields CDR1 MNHEY and CDR2 SVGAGI. The CDR3 covers 15 residues. DNA for the CDR3: TGTGCCAGCAGTCACGACACAGGGACCGATGAGACCCAGTACTTC. Amino acid sequence: CASSHDTGTDETQYF.

The chain uses TRBV10-3 and TRBJ1-2; the D gene is possibly TRBD1 (5 bases). The length of the CDR3 is 15 residues. Germline assignment: CDR1 ENHRY and CDR2 SYGVKD. V lost 0 bases and J 3 bases, leaving 11 bases between the germline ends. The CDR3 coding sequence is TGTGCCATCAGTGAGTCGCGCGGCAGGGACTATGGCTACACCTTC. The encoded protein is CAISESRGRDYGYTF.